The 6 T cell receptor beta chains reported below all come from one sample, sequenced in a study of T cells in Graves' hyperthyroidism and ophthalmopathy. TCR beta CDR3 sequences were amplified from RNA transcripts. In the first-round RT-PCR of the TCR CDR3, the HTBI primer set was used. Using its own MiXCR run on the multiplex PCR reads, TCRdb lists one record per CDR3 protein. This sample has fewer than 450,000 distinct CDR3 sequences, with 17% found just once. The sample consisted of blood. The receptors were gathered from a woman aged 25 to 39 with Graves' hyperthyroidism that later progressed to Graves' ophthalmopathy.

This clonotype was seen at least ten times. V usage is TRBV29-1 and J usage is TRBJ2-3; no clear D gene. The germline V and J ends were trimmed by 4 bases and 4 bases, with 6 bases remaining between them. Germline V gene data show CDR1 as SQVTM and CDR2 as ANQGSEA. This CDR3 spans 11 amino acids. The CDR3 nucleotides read TGCAGCGTTGTTGACCCAGATACGCAGTATTTT. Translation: CSVVDPDTQYF.

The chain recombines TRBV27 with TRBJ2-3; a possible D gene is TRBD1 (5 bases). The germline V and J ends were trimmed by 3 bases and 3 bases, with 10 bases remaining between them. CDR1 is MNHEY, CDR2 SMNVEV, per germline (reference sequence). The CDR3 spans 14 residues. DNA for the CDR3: TGTGCCAGCAGTTTGGGCAGGGAAACAGATACGCAGTATTTT. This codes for CASSLGRETDTQYF.

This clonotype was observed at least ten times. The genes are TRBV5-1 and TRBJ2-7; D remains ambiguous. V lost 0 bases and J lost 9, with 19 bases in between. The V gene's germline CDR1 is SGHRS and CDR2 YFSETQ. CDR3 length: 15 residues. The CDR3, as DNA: TGCGCCAGCAGCTTGGAACCTTTCGGTAGGCCAGTGCAGTACTTC. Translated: CASSLEPFGRPVQYF.

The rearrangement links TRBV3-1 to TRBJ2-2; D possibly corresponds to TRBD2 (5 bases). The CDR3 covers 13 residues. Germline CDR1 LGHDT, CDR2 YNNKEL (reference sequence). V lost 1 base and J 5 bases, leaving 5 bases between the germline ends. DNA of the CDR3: TGTGCCAGCAGCCAAGGAGGGACCGGGGAGCTGTTTTTT. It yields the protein CASSQGGTGELFF.

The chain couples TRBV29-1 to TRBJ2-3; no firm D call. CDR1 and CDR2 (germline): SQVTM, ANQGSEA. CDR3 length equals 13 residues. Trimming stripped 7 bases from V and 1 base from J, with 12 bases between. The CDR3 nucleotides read TGCAGCGGGGAAGGAGTCGGCACAGATACGCAGTATTTT. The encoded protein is CSGEGVGTDTQYF.

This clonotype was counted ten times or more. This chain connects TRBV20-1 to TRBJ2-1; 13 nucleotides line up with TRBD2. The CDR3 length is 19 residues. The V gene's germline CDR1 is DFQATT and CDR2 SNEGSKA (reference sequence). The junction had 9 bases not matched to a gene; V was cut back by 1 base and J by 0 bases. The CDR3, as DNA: TGCAGTGCTAGAGGCAGGGGACTAGCGGGACGGAGCTCCTACAATGAGCAGTTCTTC. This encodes CSARGRGLAGRSSYNEQFF.